This TCR beta chain was observed in a study of cytomegalovirus exposure and HLA in healthy donors. As to this clone: Antigen specificity is unknown.

Study-level findings and limits: Cytomegalovirus status was reportedly diagnosed by the classifier with high sensitivity and specificity. The availability of immune exposure information extended only to CMV serostatus. Some TCR beta chains (roughly 160 of them) were listed as cytomegalovirus-associated.

Healthy bone marrow donors made up the cohort. PCR amplification relied on 60 Vbeta primers (plus 13 Jbeta primers). The data were produced by immunoSEQ multiplex PCR, yet TCRdb's version contains in-frame clones alone and is incomplete. The sample contains roughly 300,000 clones, around 86% of which appear only once. The sequence derives from a man aged 35 to 55 in good health and CMV-seropositive. The material sequenced was PBMCs.

CDR3 region: CASSLKRESNNEQFF. CDR3 in DNA: TGTGCCAGCAGTCTTAAGCGGGAATCGAACAATGAGCAGTTCTTC. This chain joins TRBV5-4 and TRBJ2-1; 7 bases map to TRBD2. J gave up 5 bases and V 5 bases, and 10 bases lay outside the gene matches. The germline CDR1 and CDR2 sequences are SGHNT and YYREEE (reference sequence). This CDR3 spans 15 amino acids. Full variable domain (rest looked up from reference TRBV5-4 and TRBJ2-1): ETGVTQSPTHLIKTRGQQVTLRCSSQSGHNTVSWYQQALGQGPQFIFQYYREEENGRGNFPPRFSGLQFPNYSSELNVNALELDDSALYLCASSLKRESNNEQFFGPGTRLTVL.